Shown below are 17 T cell receptor beta chains from a single sample sequenced in a study of cytomegalovirus exposure and HLA in healthy donors. 13 Jbeta primers and 60 Vbeta primers were used for the PCR. Profiling relied on immunoSEQ multiplex PCR, and the TCRdb table lists in-frame clones only, not all of them. The sample has fewer than 120,000 clones, approximately 83% seen once. Sequencing was performed on PBMCs. The receptors stem from a man between 40 and 49 years old in good health and CMV-seronegative.

The chain joins TRBV5-6 to TRBJ2-7; D is perhaps TRBD1 (5 bases). The CDR3 contains 14 residues. Trimming took 3 bases from V and 4 from J, leaving 14 bases between them. Germline V CDR1 and CDR2: SGHDT, YYEEEE. CDR3 region: CASSSSLQGYEQYF. The CDR3 bases are TGTGCCAGCAGCTCATCACTGCAGGGTTACGAGCAGTACTTC. Full variable domain (rest looked up from reference TRBV5-6 and TRBJ2-7): DAGVTQSPTHLIKTRGQQVTLRCSPKSGHDTVSWYQQALGQGPQFIFQYYEEEERQRGNFPDRFSGHQFPNYSSELNVNALLLGDSALYLCASSSSLQGYEQYFGPGTRLTVT.

The chain combines TRBV7-2 with TRBJ1-3; 8 bases agree with TRBD1. Germline CDR1 SGHTA, CDR2 FQGNSA. The CDR3 covers 17 residues. The V segment lost 6 bases and the J segment 0 bases; nucleotides outside the gene matches: 10. In nucleotides, the CDR3 is TGTGCCAGCAGTAACCGGGACAGGAGCTCCTCTGGAAACACCATATATTTT. It codes for CASSNRDRSSSGNTIYF.

The V and J genes are TRBV25-1 and TRBJ1-6; D not certain. The CDR3 length is 12 residues. Germline CDR1 is MGHDK and CDR2 is SYGVNS. Trimming stripped 6 bases from V and 6 bases from J, with 6 bases between. CDR3 nucleotides: TGTGCCAGCAGAGCTCCTAATTCACCCCTCCACTTT. Protein: CASRAPNSPLHF.

The chain links TRBV7-2 to TRBJ1-2; 7 bases map to TRBD1. This CDR3 comprises 13 residues. The V and J ends lost 5 bases and 4 bases, in that order; junction bases with no gene match: 4. CDR1 is SGHTA, CDR2 FQGNSA, per germline. CDR3 nucleotides: TGTGCCAGCAGCCCGGGACAGTCCTATGGCTACACCTTC. As protein: CASSPGQSYGYTF.

This clone was counted between two and nine times. The genes are TRBV10-3 and TRBJ1-1; D is unclear. The CDR3 loop spans 14 amino acids. Between the trimmed V and J ends, which lost 0 bases and 1 base, there was a span of 6 bases. Germline values: CDR1 ENHRY, CDR2 SYGVKD. The CDR3 nucleotides read TGTGCCATCAGTGAGTCGGCGGCGAACACTGAAGCTTTCTTT. Protein sequence: CAISESAANTEAFF.

The chain uses TRBV6-6 and TRBJ2-2, with D possibly being TRBD2 (7 bases). The V gene's germline CDR1 is MNHNY and CDR2 SVGAGI (reference sequence). Trimming cost V 2 bases and J 11 bases, with 15 bases left between them. The CDR3 runs 14 residues. The CDR3 DNA reads as TGTGCCAGCAGTTACCCCGGGCGGGGGCTCGAGCTGTTTTTT. Amino acid sequence: CASSYPGRGLELFF.

The chain's CDR3 is CASSTQGTEKLFF. DNA of the CDR3: TGTGCCAGCAGCACCCAGGGTACCGAAAAACTGTTTTTT. The gene calls are TRBV11-2 and TRBJ1-4; D possibly corresponds to TRBD1 (5 bases). Germline CDR1 reads SGHAT; CDR2 reads FQNNGV. The CDR3 contains 13 residues. V lost 5 bases, J lost 8 bases, and 12 bases lay in between.

The rearrangement uses TRBV5-1 and TRBJ1-1, with a weak D call TRBD1 (6 bases). This CDR3 has 14 amino acids. Germline CDR1 is SGHRS and CDR2 is YFSETQ. V dropped 5 bases and J dropped 5 bases, with 16 bases sitting between them. The DNA of the CDR3 is TGCGCCAGCAGTCTGCAGGGGAAGGGGACTGAAGCTTTCTTT. It specifies CASSLQGKGTEAFF.

The V call is TRBV5-1, the J call TRBJ2-1; 10 positions agree with TRBD2. The CDR3 covers 18 residues. Trimming cost V 3 bases and J 9 bases; bases outside gene matches: 18. Germline CDR1 and CDR2: SGHRS and YFSETQ. The CDR3 reads CASSSIPAVSGGGSEQFF. The CDR3 DNA follows: TGCGCCAGCAGCTCGATCCCTGCTGTAAGCGGGGGGGGCAGTGAGCAGTTCTTC.

The chain uses TRBV7-2 and TRBJ2-6; D ambiguous. Between the trimmed V and J ends, which lost 5 bases and 7 bases, there was a span of 6 bases. Germline V gives CDR1 SGHTA, CDR2 FQGNSA. The CDR3 loop spans 12 amino acids. Here the CDR3 reads CASSIVANVLTF. CDR3 bases: TGTGCCAGCAGCATCGTAGCCAACGTCCTGACTTTC.

The chain couples TRBV25-1 to TRBJ1-4; D remains ambiguous. V was cut by 4 bases and J by 8 bases, with 5 bases left in between. CDR3 length: 11 amino acids. CDR1 MGHDK and CDR2 SYGVNS come from the germline V gene. The CDR3 loop reads CASSVREKLFF. CDR3 DNA sequence: TGTGCCAGCAGTGTCCGGGAAAAACTGTTTTTT.

The chain employs TRBV27 and TRBJ1-1, with D unresolved. Germline lookup yields CDR1 MNHEY and CDR2 SMNVEV (reference sequence). CDR3 length equals 12 residues. Trimming cost V 5 bases and J 1 base, with 5 bases left between them. The CDR3 protein is CASSRGNTEAFF. Here the CDR3 DNA reads TGTGCCAGCAGTCGAGGGAACACTGAAGCTTTCTTT.

This clone showed up just once. CDR3 loop: CASSWGGTNTEAFF. The CDR3 DNA sequence: TGCGCCAGCAGCTGGGGAGGAACGAACACTGAAGCTTTCTTT. This rearrangement joins TRBV5-1 to TRBJ1-1; D is unresolved. The germline V and J ends were trimmed by 3 bases and 1 base, with 10 bases remaining between them. The CDR3 sequence is 14 residues long. CDR1 is SGHRS, CDR2 YFSETQ, per germline.

This chain joins TRBV5-1 and TRBJ1-6; 11 bases are shared with TRBD1. CDR3 length: 15 residues. Germline CDR1 SGHRS, CDR2 YFSETQ. The V and J ends lost 5 bases and 7 bases, in that order; junction bases with no gene match: 5. CDR3 nucleotides: TGCGCCAGCAGACCCGGACAGGGGGCGAATTCACCCCTCCACTTT. Translating it yields CASRPGQGANSPLHF.

The J gene is TRBJ2-7, the V gene TRBV30; 10 bases align to TRBD1. The CDR3 is 17 residues long. Germline loops: CDR1 GTSNPN, CDR2 SVGIG (reference sequence). V lost 2 bases to trimming and J lost 1 base; unmatched junction nucleotides: 11. CDR3 amino acids: CAWSFRGGTGESYEQYF. Written as DNA, the CDR3 is TGTGCCTGGAGTTTCCGCGGCGGGACAGGGGAATCCTACGAGCAGTACTTC.

This chain joins TRBV14 and TRBJ2-7; tentatively, D is TRBD2 (6 bases). V was pared by 3 bases and J by 3 bases, with 12 bases between. The CDR3 extends over 14 amino acids. The germline V gene encodes CDR1 SGHDN and CDR2 FVKESK. This CDR3 is CASSHRDFLYEQYF. The CDR3 region has the DNA TGTGCCAGCAGCCACCGGGACTTTCTCTACGAGCAGTACTTC.

This clone was recorded once. This chain joins TRBV2 and TRBJ2-7, with 11 bases lining up with TRBD1. This CDR3 contains 14 residues. Unmatched junction bases numbered 7, after V lost 7 bases and J lost 5 bases. CDR1 is SNHLY and CDR2 is FYNNEI in the germline V gene. CDR3 sequence reads: CASTPDRGQNEQYF. The CDR3 DNA follows: TGTGCCAGCACCCCGGACAGGGGGCAGAACGAGCAGTACTTC.